The 10 T cell receptor beta chains below all came from one sample that was sequenced in a study of cytomegalovirus exposure and HLA in healthy donors. Primers: 60 Vbeta forward and 13 Jbeta reverse. The assay was immunoSEQ multiplex PCR, and TCRdb's table has in-frame clones only and misses some. The data hold fewer than 200,000 clones, with about two thirds observed a single time. The sample was PBMCs. These receptors came from a woman aged 30 to 39 in good health and CMV-seronegative.

The count of this clone is one. The chain joins TRBV25-1 to TRBJ1-1; 7 nucleotides align to TRBD1. CDR3 length: 14 residues. The trim removed 3 bases at V and 4 bases at J, leaving 5 bases unmatched. In germline, CDR1 is MGHDK, CDR2 SYGVNS. The CDR3 here is CASSERQGGTEAFF. CDR3 DNA sequence: TGTGCCAGCAGTGAGCGACAGGGAGGCACTGAAGCTTTCTTT.

The gene calls are TRBV27 and TRBJ2-1; 7 bases match TRBD2. CDR1 is MNHEY, CDR2 SMNVEV, per germline (reference sequence). V trimming: 6 bases; J trimming: 3 bases; junction bases outside the gene matches: 5. This CDR3 is built from 14 residues. DNA of the CDR3: TGTGCCAGCAGACGTCTAGCGGACTACAATGAGCAGTTCTTC. Its protein product is CASRRLADYNEQFF.

The chain has TRBV28 and TRBJ1-1; D is unresolved. Germline V gives CDR1 MDHEN, CDR2 SYDVKM. The CDR3 is 14 amino acids. Trimming left V 3 bases short and J 0 bases short, with 8 bases between. CDR3 amino acids: CASSLRAVNTEAFF. The CDR3 DNA follows: TGTGCCAGCAGTTTGAGGGCCGTGAACACTGAAGCTTTCTTT.

The J gene is TRBJ2-7, the V gene TRBV5-5, with 7 bases aligning to TRBD1. V shed 4 bases, J shed 6 bases, and the junction held 10 bases outside the gene matches. This CDR3 is 14 amino acids long. Germline V lookup: CDR1 SGHKS, CDR2 YYEKEE (reference sequence). The CDR3 is CASSVGTGVPEQYF. For the CDR3, the DNA is TGTGCCAGCAGCGTAGGTACAGGGGTACCCGAGCAGTACTTC.

The rearrangement joins TRBV11-3 to TRBJ2-1, with TRBD1 identical over 9 bases. The CDR3 sequence is 15 residues long. V shed 5 bases, J shed 4 bases, and the junction held 6 bases outside the gene matches. The germline CDR1 and CDR2 sequences are SGHNT and YENEEA. CDR3 amino acids: CASSGPGQGYNEQFF. As DNA, the CDR3 is TGTGCCAGCAGCGGACCGGGACAGGGATACAATGAGCAGTTCTTC.

Only one count was recorded for this clone. The chain couples TRBV9 to TRBJ1-2; the D is unclear. Looked up from germline, CDR1 is SGDLS and CDR2 is YYNGEE. The V end was cut by 3 bases, the J end by 1 base, with 10 bases between. CDR3 length equals 14 residues. The CDR3 DNA is TGTGCCAGCAGCGCTGATCTAAGTAACTATGGCTACACCTTC. As protein: CASSADLSNYGYTF. Based on the CDR3 plus reference TRBV9 and TRBJ1-2, the full variable domain is DSGVTQTPKHLITATGQRVTLRCSPRSGDLSVYWYQQSLDQGLQFLIQYYNGEERAKGNILERFSAQQFPDLHSELNLSSLELGDSALYFCASSADLSNYGYTFGSGTRLTVV.

The V gene is TRBV19, the J gene TRBJ1-4; a weak D match, TRBD1 (6 bases). The CDR3 is made up of 15 amino acids. CDR1 and CDR2 (germline): LNHDA, SQIVND (reference sequence). V was cut by 5 bases and J by 8 bases, with 18 bases left in between. DNA of the CDR3: TGTGCCAGTAGTGAAACAGGGAGGGAGTACGAAAAACTGTTTTTT. Its translation is CASSETGREYEKLFF. The full variable domain, rest sourced from reference TRBV19 and TRBJ1-4, is DGGITQSPKYLFRKEGQNVTLSCEQNLNHDAMYWYRQDPGQGLRLIYYSQIVNDFQKGDIAEGYSVSREKKESFPLTVTSAQKNPTAFYLCASSETGREYEKLFFGSGTQLSVL.

This clone was seen a handful of times. The rearrangement joins TRBV6-6 to TRBJ1-2; TRBD1 matches at 7 bases. This CDR3 is 15 amino acids long. Germline trimming cut 4 bases from V and 2 bases from J; bases unmatched to any gene: 7. Germline CDR1 and CDR2: MNHNY and SVGAGI (reference sequence). DNA for the CDR3: TGTGCCAGCAGTTCAGTTAAGGGGGCGAACTATGGCTACACCTTC. Encoded protein: CASSSVKGANYGYTF.

This chain joins TRBV2 and TRBJ1-1; D is unclear. Germline lookup yields CDR1 SNHLY and CDR2 FYNNEI. This CDR3 is 14 amino acids long. Deletions cut 9 bases from V and 3 bases from J, with 17 bases between. CDR3 nucleotides: TGTGCCAGAACTCCCAAAGGAGAATACACTGAAGCTTTCTTT. This sequence encodes CARTPKGEYTEAFF.

This clone was seen more than once but under ten times. The chain employs TRBV2 and TRBJ1-4; D is possibly TRBD1 (5 bases). Germline CDR1 and CDR2: SNHLY and FYNNEI. The V gene lost 6 bases and the J gene lost 7 bases, with 12 bases spanning the gap. The CDR3 runs 13 residues. CDR3 in DNA: TGTGCCAGCAGAGGGCAGGGTGTTGAAAAACTGTTTTTT. It specifies CASRGQGVEKLFF.